This entry concerns a single TCR beta chain. No antigen is known for it. Preparation of the TCRbeta library involved a method that used unique molecular identifiers. MiXCR, run by TCRdb on the PCR reads, gives a single entry per CDR3 protein. The sample yields 250,000 to 400,000 distinct CDR3 sequences, around 25% seen once. The data originate from a study of T-cell reconstitution after alpha-beta-depleted transplantation in children. Study results and caveats: Newly produced T cells mostly provided counts and TCRbeta diversity after one year, as hyperexpanded clones declined.

CDR3 size: 16 residues. The V gene lost 0 bases and the J gene lost 2 bases, with 14 bases spanning the gap. Looked up from germline, CDR1 is SGHRS and CDR2 is YFSETQ. The chain has TRBV5-1 and TRBJ2-5; D tentatively fits TRBD1 or TRBD2 (5 bases each). The receptor's source is a male patient younger than 18 who had a stem cell transplant for acute lymphoblastic leukemia, so the T cells may come from the graft donor. The sample in question was PBMCs, mostly from graft donor cells, obtained 180 days after TCRalphabeta/CD19-depleted stem cell transplant. For the CDR3, the DNA is TGCGCCAGCAGCTTGGCCGGGGCAGGGTTACAAGAGACCCAGTACTTC. It translates to CASSLAGAGLQETQYF. The full variable domain, with the rest looked up from reference TRBV5-1 and TRBJ2-5, is KAGVTQTPRYLIKTRGQQVTLSCSPISGHRSVSWYQQTPGQGLQFLFEYFSETQRNKGNFPGRFSGRQFSNSRSEMNVSTLELGDSALYLCASSLAGAGLQETQYFGPGTRLLVL.